This TCR beta chain stems from a study of T cells in Graves' hyperthyroidism and ophthalmopathy (dated by TCRdb to the late 2010s). About the investigation overall: Peripheral blood was collected at initial diagnosis, before any treatment. To identify distinguishing TCR V-J signatures, a discovery cohort of about 95 patients was used, comprising roughly 45 with Graves' ophthalmopathy and under 60 with stable Graves' hyperthyroidism. Whether ophthalmopathy could be predicted prospectively was tested in an independent validation cohort made up of roughly 19 hyperthyroidism patients plus 17 patients who later progressed to ophthalmopathy. The approximately 90 discovery patients were divided at random into training and test sets in a 7:3 ratio. The study also compared thyroid tissue and blood T-cell repertoires from more than 5 Graves' hyperthyroidism patients. After blood sampling, hyperthyroidism patients were treated with methimazole at a starting dose of 30 mg daily, and ophthalmopathy patients were treated with high-dose intravenous methylprednisolone. The paper reports TCR Vbeta CDR3 sequencing of fewer than 150 peripheral blood samples: approximately 41 ophthalmopathy, fewer than 85 hyperthyroidism and approximately 17 progressor patients.

Compared with germline, V lacks 6 bases and J lacks 3 bases; bases without a gene match: 2. Counted from cysteine to phenylalanine, this CDR3 has 15 amino acids. The kept DNA is CDR3 alone, 45 bases in frame from the first base. From a lookup of the germline V gene (reference sequence), CDR1 and CDR2 are SEHNR and FQNEAQ. Amplification of TCR beta CDR3 regions was carried out from RNA transcripts. A first-round RT-PCR of the TCR CDR3 used the HTBI primer set with the Qiagen OneStep RT-PCR kit. A second multiplex PCR round built the libraries, followed by size selection and purification. Libraries were sequenced paired-end with 100 bp reads on an Illumina HiSeq2000. Concerning the study's data processing: SOAPnuke was used to process the raw data, with reads discarded if the reads contained adapters or uncalled bases, had a mean Phred below 15, or lacked an exact constant-primer or identifier match. COPE v1.2.5 was used to merge the high-quality paired reads, and each unique nucleotide sequence was defined as a clonotype. MiTCR v1.1 was used to align clonotypes to the IMGT TRBV, TRBD and TRBJ reference segments. The analysis included only V-J combinations with a frequency above 0.0001, which together covered more than 98% of the repertoires. The TCS score was defined as F50 (clonal expansion) divided by E x V (chaos), with BLOSUM62-based TCRdist calculated between CDR3 peptides within each V-J. Welch's t-statistics and random forest reduced around 550 V-J features to 10 to 15, which were used in a naive Bayes classifier (R e1071). TCRdb ran its own pipeline on the public reads, namely fastp trimming at Q25 and MiXCR clone calling, and kept in-frame beta chains. Each CDR3 protein appears once, grouped with its most common genes and DNA. The V and J calls shown here were made by TCRdb, not taken from the authors' results. The sample table contains about 600,000 distinct CDR3 sequences; only one count was recorded for 16% of them. Approximately 3.5% of the sample lies in the top ten.

This clonotype was counted ten times or more. The target of this receptor is not known. The record has no base qualities; no much larger clone is one base away. What the authors observed across the whole study: A 13 V-J signature model separated ophthalmopathy from stable hyperthyroidism, with approximately 87% sensitivity and about 81% specificity in cross-validation and 80%/75% in testing. Most expanded thyroid clonotypes (frequency above 0.001) were also detected in blood, suggesting blood repertoires may reflect thyroid immune responses. Sample size was not statistically predetermined, and blinding of investigators to group allocation was not performed. During validation, the model predicted progression to ophthalmopathy a median of roughly six months ahead of onset, with 60% to 71% sensitivity and more than 72% specificity.

Ophthalmopathy patients had moderately to severely active disease, Clinical Activity Score of at least 3, NOSPECS grade of at least 4, and duration under 3 months. The study excluded patients with uncontrolled infections, other autoimmune diseases, pregnancy or lactation. Diagnoses were established on the basis of clinical symptoms, serum thyroxine and TRAb, thyroid ultrasound, and orbital computed tomography. Ficoll-Paque density gradient centrifugation was used to isolate PBMCs from about 10 ml of fresh peripheral blood. Total RNA was extracted using Trizol reagent, and RNA quality was assessed on an Agilent 2100 Bioanalyzer.

This sequence was found in a woman between 40 and 55 years old with Graves' ophthalmopathy. The rearrangement joined TRBV7-9 to TRBJ2-1, and TRBD2 aligns with 13 junction nucleotides. The source material was blood. The DNA sequence follows: TGTGCCAGCAGATGGACTAGCGGGGGCTACAATGAGCAGTTCTTC. The resulting protein is CASRWTSGGYNEQFF.